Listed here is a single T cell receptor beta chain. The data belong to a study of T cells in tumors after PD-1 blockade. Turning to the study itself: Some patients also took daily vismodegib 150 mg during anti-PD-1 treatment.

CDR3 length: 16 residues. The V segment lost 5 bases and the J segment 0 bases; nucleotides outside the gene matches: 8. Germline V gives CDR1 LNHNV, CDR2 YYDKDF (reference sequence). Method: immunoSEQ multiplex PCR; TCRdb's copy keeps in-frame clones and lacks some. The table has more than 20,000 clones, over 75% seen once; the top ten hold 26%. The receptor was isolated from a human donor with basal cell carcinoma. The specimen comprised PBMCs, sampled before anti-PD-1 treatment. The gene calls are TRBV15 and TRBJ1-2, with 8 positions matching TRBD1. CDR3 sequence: CATSVTPGQANYGYTF. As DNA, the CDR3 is TGTGCCACCAGCGTCACTCCGGGACAGGCTAACTATGGCTACACCTTC.